This TCR beta chain is from a study of T-cell reconstitution after alpha-beta-depleted transplantation in children. Study-wide results and limits: After transplant, at about two months, alpha-beta T cells were reportedly derived from several hundred expanded graft clones.

CDR3 length: 12 residues. V lost 0 bases to trimming and J lost 4 bases, with 6 bases between them. Germline V gene data show CDR1 as DFQATT and CDR2 as SNEGSKA (reference sequence). This clonotype turned up a few times. The antigen is unknown. Construction of the TCRbeta library involved unique molecular identifiers. TCRdb processed the PCR reads anew with MiXCR; each CDR3 protein has one entry. The sample shows about 610,000 distinct CDR3 sequences, around 27% of them seen only once. The chain has TRBV20-1 and TRBJ2-5; D gene ambiguous. Here the sequenced sample was PBMCs, taken before TCRalphabeta/CD19-depleted stem cell transplant. The clonotype comes from a boy in the first two years of life with Wiskott-Aldrich syndrome, due to receive a stem cell transplant. The DNA for the CDR3 is TGCAGTGCTAGAGATGCGCGAGAGACCCAGTACTTC. This codes for CSARDARETQYF.